Here is one T cell receptor (beta chain) with its context. Assay: immunoSEQ multiplex PCR; the TCRdb copy retains only in-frame clones and omits some. In the table there are hundreds of thousands of clones, 80% to 90% of which are singletons. This sample was taken from a study of blood T cell repertoires in COVID-19. This CDR3 is 14 amino acids long. The V gene's germline CDR1 is LNHDA and CDR2 SQIVND (reference sequence). Trimming left V 1 base short and J 2 bases short, with 7 bases between. Sequences were obtained from peripheral blood. The origin of this receptor is a man in his forties or fifties with COVID-19, enrolled during active disease. This rearrangement joins TRBV19 to TRBJ2-3; D is perhaps TRBD2 (5 bases). The CDR3 protein is CASSIGLPTDTQYF. CDR3 bases: TGTGCCAGTAGTATAGGACTACCCACAGATACGCAGTATTTT.